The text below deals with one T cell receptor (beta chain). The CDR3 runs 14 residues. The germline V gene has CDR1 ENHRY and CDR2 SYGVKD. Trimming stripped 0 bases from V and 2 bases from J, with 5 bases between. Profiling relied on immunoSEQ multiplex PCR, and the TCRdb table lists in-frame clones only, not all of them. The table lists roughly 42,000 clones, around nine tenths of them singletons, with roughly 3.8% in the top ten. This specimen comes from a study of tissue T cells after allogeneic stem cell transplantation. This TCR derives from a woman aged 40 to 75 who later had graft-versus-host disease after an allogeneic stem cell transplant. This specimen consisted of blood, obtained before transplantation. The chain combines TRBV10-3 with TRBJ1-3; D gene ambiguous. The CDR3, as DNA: TGTGCCATCAGTGAGTCGGCGGCTGGAAACACCATATATTTT. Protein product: CAISESAAGNTIYF.